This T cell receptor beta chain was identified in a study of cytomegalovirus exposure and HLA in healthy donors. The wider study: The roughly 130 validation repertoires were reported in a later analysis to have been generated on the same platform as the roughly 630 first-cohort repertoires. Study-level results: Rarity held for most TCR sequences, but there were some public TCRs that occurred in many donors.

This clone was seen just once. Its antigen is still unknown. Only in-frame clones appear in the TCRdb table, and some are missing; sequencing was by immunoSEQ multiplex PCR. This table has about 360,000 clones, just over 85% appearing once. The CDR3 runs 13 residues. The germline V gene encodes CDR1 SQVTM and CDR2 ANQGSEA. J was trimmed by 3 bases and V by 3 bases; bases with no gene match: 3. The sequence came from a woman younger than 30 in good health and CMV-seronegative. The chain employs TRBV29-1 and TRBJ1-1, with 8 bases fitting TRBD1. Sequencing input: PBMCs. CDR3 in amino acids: CSVDTGGDTEAFF. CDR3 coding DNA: TGCAGCGTTGATACAGGGGGGGACACTGAAGCTTTCTTT.